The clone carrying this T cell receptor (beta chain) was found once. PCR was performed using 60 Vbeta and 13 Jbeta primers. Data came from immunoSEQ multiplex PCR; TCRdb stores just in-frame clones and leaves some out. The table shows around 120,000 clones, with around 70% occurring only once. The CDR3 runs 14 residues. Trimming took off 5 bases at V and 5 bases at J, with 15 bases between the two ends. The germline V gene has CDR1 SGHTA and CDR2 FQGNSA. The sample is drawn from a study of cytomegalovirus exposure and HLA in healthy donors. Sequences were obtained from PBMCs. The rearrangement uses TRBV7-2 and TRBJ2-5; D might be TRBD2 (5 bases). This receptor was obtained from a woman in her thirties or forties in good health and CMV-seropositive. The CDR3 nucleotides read TGTGCCAGCAGCCCCGGCGGGCGAGGGGAGACCCAGTACTTC. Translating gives CASSPGGRGETQYF.